The T cell receptor beta chain described here comes from a study of STAT5B mutations in CD4+ large granular lymphocyte leukemia. Study findings and constraints: Patient CD4-sorted repertoires stayed more clonal than healthy ones after leukemic-clone removal. Compared with healthy controls (2/35), patient top clones favored TRBV06 (8/27).

Sequencing was at survey level. Here immunoSEQ multiplex PCR was the method, and the copy in TCRdb shows in-frame clones only, minus some. The sample has about 30,000 clones; roughly 77% are singletons. The germline CDR1 and CDR2 sequences are SGHNT and YYREEE (reference sequence). Trimming stripped 4 bases from V and 4 bases from J, with 21 bases between. The CDR3 runs to 16 residues. On this clone itself: Antigen unknown.

The material sequenced was CD4+ T cells from blood buffy coats. This sequence joins TRBV5-4 and TRBJ2-7; perhaps TRBD1 as D (6 bases). The TCR was taken from a human donor in good health. The CDR3 DNA is TGTGCCAGCAGCCCGCTAGGGGCAGGGGTAAATTACGAGCAGTACTTC. The encoded protein is CASSPLGAGVNYEQYF.